The next 26 T cell receptor beta chains were all read from a single sample in a study of blood T cell repertoires in COVID-19. This table comes from immunoSEQ multiplex PCR, and its TCRdb copy is limited to in-frame clones, with some not included. Of around 250,000 clones detected, more than 65% appear once; the ten largest clones hold more than 3%. The material sequenced was PBMCs or T cells enriched from blood (not recorded which). The source is a man between 45 and 60 years old who had recovered from COVID-19.

The chain recombines TRBV2 with TRBJ2-3; 7 bases align to TRBD2. CDR3 length: 17 residues. Germline trimming cut 6 bases from V and 6 bases from J; bases unmatched to any gene: 18. Germline-derived CDR1 and CDR2 are SNHLY and FYNNEI. For the CDR3, the DNA is TGTGCCAGCAGCTCTGGTTTTCGGCGCGGGAGTGTTGATACGCAGTATTTT. This encodes CASSSGFRRGSVDTQYF.

V and J are TRBV4-1 and TRBJ2-7; 16 nucleotides match TRBD2. CDR1 and CDR2 from the germline V gene are MGHRA and YSYEKL. The CDR3 totals 19 residues. Germline trimming cut 6 bases from V and 1 base from J; bases unmatched to any gene: 12. The CDR3 region is CASSFIGTSGGAFSYEQYF. In nucleotides, the CDR3 is TGCGCCAGCAGTTTTATTGGGACTAGCGGGGGGGCCTTTTCCTACGAGCAGTACTTC.

The rearrangement joins TRBV4-2 to TRBJ2-7; possibly TRBD2 for D (6 bases). Germline-derived CDR1 and CDR2 are LGHNA and YNFKEQ. CDR3 length: 15 amino acids. V was clipped by 0 bases and J by 2 bases, with 11 bases between them. The CDR3 DNA follows: TGTGCCAGCAGCCAAGATATGGGGGGTGCCTACGAGCAGTACTTC. This translates into CASSQDMGGAYEQYF.

This chain joins TRBV6-5 and TRBJ1-3; D is unresolved. The CDR3 loop spans 16 amino acids. Germline values: CDR1 MNHEY, CDR2 SVGAGI. V was trimmed by 0 bases and J by 0 bases, leaving 9 bases between them. The CDR3 spells CASSYSRTASGNTIYF. In nucleotides, the CDR3 is TGTGCCAGCAGTTACTCTCGAACAGCCTCTGGAAACACCATATATTTT.

This clone was observed a handful of times. The chain carries TRBV19 and TRBJ1-6; maybe TRBD1 (6 bases). V was clipped by 6 bases and J by 2 bases, with 11 bases between them. The CDR3 has 15 residues. Germline CDR1 LNHDA, CDR2 SQIVND (reference sequence). The CDR3 DNA is TGTGCCAGTAGCAAAACAGGGCCCTATAATTCACCCCTCCACTTT. Its translation: CASSKTGPYNSPLHF.

This CDR3 is CASSSPGQRHQQFF. CDR3 in DNA: TGTGCCAGCAGTTCCCCGGGACAGAGACACCAGCAGTTCTTC. The chain joins TRBV6-5 to TRBJ2-1; 7 bases align to TRBD1. The germline V gene encodes CDR1 MNHEY and CDR2 SVGAGI. This CDR3 is 14 amino acids long. The V gene end was trimmed by 4 bases and the J gene end by 11 bases; junction bases not matched to a gene: 11.

CDR3: CASSYGTGLNTGELFF. The CDR3 DNA sequence: TGTGCCAGCAGCTACGGGACAGGGCTTAACACCGGGGAGCTGTTTTTT. The J gene is TRBJ2-2, the V gene TRBV5-6; 9 nucleotides align to TRBD1. The V gene's germline CDR1 is SGHDT and CDR2 YYEEEE. With 3 bases clipped from V and 2 bases from J, the junction kept 5 bases outside the gene matches. There are 16 residues in the CDR3.

The V call is TRBV18, the J call TRBJ2-7; 7 bases are a match to TRBD2. Looked up from germline, CDR1 is KGHSH and CDR2 is LQKENI. This CDR3 is 15 amino acids long. The J segment lost 3 bases and the V segment lost 3 bases, leaving 8 bases of the junction unmatched. CDR3 bases: TGTGCCAGCTCACCCCCTGGGGGGGTTAGCTACGAGCAGTACTTC. Its protein product is CASSPPGGVSYEQYF. The full variable domain, rest sourced from reference TRBV18 and TRBJ2-7, is NAGVMQNPRHLVRRRGQEARLRCSPMKGHSHVYWYRQLPEEGLKFMVYLQKENIIDESGMPKERFSAEFPKEGPSILRIQQVVRGDSAAYFCASSPPGGVSYEQYFGPGTRLTVT.

The CDR3, as DNA: TGTGCCAGCCGCCGTGGGGGGGCGAACACTGAAGCTTTCTTT. Its translation is CASRRGGANTEAFF. This chain connects TRBV9 to TRBJ1-1, with TRBD1 as a possible D gene (6 bases). Germline V CDR1 and CDR2: SGDLS, YYNGEE. The V end lost 7 bases, the J end lost 1 base, and 14 bases lay between the germline ends. The CDR3 length is 14 residues.

The V gene is TRBV7-9, the J gene TRBJ2-1; no firm D call. The CDR3 totals 10 residues. V lost 3 bases to trimming and J lost 8 bases, with 2 bases between them. Germline-derived CDR1 and CDR2 are SEHNR and FQNEAQ (reference sequence). The CDR3 is CASSFDEQFF. CDR3 DNA: TGTGCCAGCAGCTTCGATGAGCAGTTCTTC.

This clone was detected a few times. For the CDR3, the DNA is TGTGCCAGCAGCGACAGCAATGAGCAGTTCTTC. Protein: CASSDSNEQFF. The chain is built from TRBV9 and TRBJ2-1; D remains unclear. The CDR3 extends over 11 amino acids. Germline CDR1 and CDR2: SGDLS and YYNGEE. Trimming took off 3 bases at V and 6 bases at J, with 4 bases between the two ends.

Here the CDR3 DNA reads TGTGCCACCAGTGTATCTTATTCACCCCTCCACTTT. Protein product: CATSVSYSPLHF. The chain couples TRBV24-1 to TRBJ1-6, with D unclear. Germline assignment: CDR1 KGHDR and CDR2 SFDVKD. The CDR3 runs 12 residues. V lost 5 bases to trimming and J lost 8 bases, with 6 bases between them.

The rearrangement joins TRBV2 to TRBJ1-2, with D unresolved. V gave up 7 bases and J gave up 4 bases, with 13 bases separating them. The CDR3 totals 13 residues. Germline values: CDR1 SNHLY, CDR2 FYNNEI. CDR3 protein: CASKGSQFYGYTF. The DNA for the CDR3 is TGTGCCAGCAAAGGGAGCCAGTTCTATGGCTACACCTTC.

This clone was recorded only once. The chain couples TRBV18 to TRBJ2-2; 8 bases match TRBD2. Germline V gives CDR1 KGHSH, CDR2 LQKENI. J gave up 5 bases and V 6 bases, and 14 bases lay outside the gene matches. CDR3 size: 17 residues. The CDR3 loop reads CASSPTVAGLDTGELFF. The CDR3 DNA follows: TGTGCCAGCTCCCCGACCGTAGCGGGACTGGATACCGGGGAGCTGTTTTTT.

The chain carries TRBV19 and TRBJ1-5; a possible D gene is TRBD1 (6 bases). V lost 3 bases and J 0 bases, leaving 9 bases between the germline ends. The CDR3 covers 15 residues. Germline V lookup: CDR1 LNHDA, CDR2 SQIVND (reference sequence). The CDR3 DNA is TGTGCCAGTAGTATTGGACAGTATAGCAATCAGCCCCAGCATTTT. Translation: CASSIGQYSNQPQHF. The variable domain in full, completed from reference TRBV19 and TRBJ1-5, reads DGGITQSPKYLFRKEGQNVTLSCEQNLNHDAMYWYRQDPGQGLRLIYYSQIVNDFQKGDIAEGYSVSREKKESFPLTVTSAQKNPTAFYLCASSIGQYSNQPQHFGDGTRLSIL.

CDR3 region: CASSFTDTSPGNTIYF. In DNA, the CDR3 is TGTGCCAGCAGCTTTACAGACACATCACCTGGAAACACCATATATTTT. V and J are TRBV11-2 and TRBJ1-3; D is uncertain. Germline V gives CDR1 SGHAT, CDR2 FQNNGV. There are 16 residues in the CDR3. V lost 3 bases to trimming and J lost 2 bases, with 14 bases between them.

The chain recombines TRBV10-2 with TRBJ2-3, with 8 bases lining up with TRBD2. The CDR3 is made up of 15 amino acids. Unmatched junction bases numbered 5, after V lost 2 bases and J lost 4 bases. Germline-derived CDR1 and CDR2 are WSHSY and SAAADI. The CDR3: CASSEGLASPDTQYF. The DNA of the CDR3 is TGCGCCAGCAGTGAGGGACTAGCCTCCCCAGATACGCAGTATTTT.

J is TRBJ2-1 and V is TRBV19; 9 bases are shared with TRBD2. From germline, CDR1 is LNHDA and CDR2 SQIVND (reference sequence). J was trimmed by 4 bases and V by 7 bases; bases with no gene match: 11. This CDR3 is 16 amino acids long. The CDR3 bases are TGTGCCAGTACGCTGCTCGCGGGGGGGGAATACAATGAGCAGTTCTTC. Translating gives CASTLLAGGEYNEQFF.

In regard to this clone: Germline is not matched at one junction end, which may reflect a read error. The chain employs TRBV7-2 and TRBJ2-5; D uncertain. The length of the CDR3 is 14 residues. Germline values: CDR1 SGHTA, CDR2 FQGNSA. DNA of the CDR3: TGTGCCAGCAGCCTAAGACTTTACCAGGAGACCCAGTACTTC. Protein product: CASSLRLYQETQYF.

This chain joins TRBV5-1 and TRBJ2-5; unclear D gene. The CDR3 totals 12 residues. The V and J ends lost 4 bases and 5 bases respectively, with 9 bases between them. Germline-derived CDR1 and CDR2 are SGHRS and YFSETQ. In DNA form, the CDR3 reads TGCGCCAGCAGCCTAGTCATGGAGACCCAGTACTTC. It translates to CASSLVMETQYF.

There are a few counts of this clone. This chain uses TRBV30 with TRBJ1-1; 8 positions agree with TRBD1. This CDR3 has 15 amino acids. V gave up 4 bases and J gave up 8 bases; unmatched junction bases: 15. The V gene's germline CDR1 is GTSNPN and CDR2 SVGIG (reference sequence). CDR3: CAWTASPTGAPEAFF. As DNA, the CDR3 is TGTGCCTGGACCGCCTCCCCGACAGGGGCCCCCGAAGCTTTCTTT.

V is TRBV28 and J is TRBJ2-2, with D possibly TRBD2 on 5 matching bases. V was cut by 3 bases and J by 0 bases, with 14 bases left in between. The germline V gene encodes CDR1 MDHEN and CDR2 SYDVKM. The CDR3 sequence is 17 residues long. The CDR3 region has the DNA TGTGCCAGCAGTTTCAGAGGGCGGGTGGCGAACACCGGGGAGCTGTTTTTT. Translating it yields CASSFRGRVANTGELFF.

J is TRBJ2-6 and V is TRBV25-1; maybe TRBD2 (5 bases). Per germline, CDR1 MGHDK and CDR2 SYGVNS. The CDR3 is 15 amino acids. V was pared by 2 bases and J by 0 bases, with 5 bases between. The CDR3 region is CASSEEGSGANVLTF. The CDR3 DNA sequence: TGTGCCAGCAGTGAAGAGGGCTCTGGGGCCAACGTCCTGACTTTC.

The rearrangement joins TRBV28 to TRBJ1-1; TRBD1 agrees at 7 bases. The V gene end was trimmed by 3 bases and the J gene end by 5 bases; junction bases not matched to a gene: 18. Germline V gene lookup returns CDR1 MDHEN and CDR2 SYDVKM. This CDR3 has 18 amino acids. In DNA form, the CDR3 reads TGTGCCAGCAGTTTTAGGCGGGTCGGGGCGGGGACAGCTACTGAAGCTTTCTTT. It is translated as CASSFRRVGAGTATEAFF.

CDR3 amino acids: CASSVVGVNTEAFF. In nucleotides, the CDR3 is TGTGCCAGCAGCGTAGTCGGGGTGAACACTGAAGCTTTCTTT. V gene TRBV9 combines with J gene TRBJ1-1; D is ambiguous. The V end was cut by 0 bases, the J end by 0 bases, with 6 bases between. The CDR3 consists of 14 residues. The germline CDR1 and CDR2 sequences are SGDLS and YYNGEE.

V gene TRBV4-3 combines with J gene TRBJ2-7, with D possibly TRBD1 on 7 matching bases. The V gene's germline CDR1 is LGHNA and CDR2 YSLEER. The CDR3 covers 14 residues. V was cut by 0 bases and J by 3 bases, with 9 bases left in between. DNA for the CDR3: TGCGCCAGCAGCCAAGACAGGGGGGTCTACGAGCAGTACTTC. Its translation is CASSQDRGVYEQYF.